Listed here is a single TCR beta chain. Its cognate antigen is unknown. TCRdb redid the calling of the reads with MiXCR, one entry per CDR3 protein. Among 450,000 to 600,000 distinct CDR3 sequences listed, 25% to 35% were seen once. This specimen belongs to a study of T cell repertoires in cytomegalovirus infection. Whole-study context: HLA-B-restricted CMV epitopes that are well studied, plus recently identified HLA-C-restricted ones, were used by the study. Both CMV infection and a matching HLA type were indicated by public TCR beta signatures. Points from the study as a whole: HLA-C-restricted CMV-specific TCR beta clonotypes were dominant in the ex vivo response. Identification of carriers of CMV plus the relevant HLA was achieved through cumulative public TCR beta family frequency.

Germline values: CDR1 SGHVS, CDR2 FQNEAQ. CDR3 length: 16 residues. V trimming: 5 bases; J trimming: 8 bases; junction bases outside the gene matches: 9. This TCR derives from a human donor in good health (CMV status not recorded). Some clones in this sample may be carry-over from other donors' samples. The input for sequencing was cultured PBMCs, taken from culture after CMV antigen stimulation. This chain connects TRBV7-8 to TRBJ2-4; TRBD2 matches at 13 bases. The CDR3 spells CASSGRTSGSGHIQYF. The DNA for the CDR3 is TGTGCCAGCAGCGGACGGACTAGCGGGAGTGGGCACATTCAGTACTTC.